This TCR beta chain was observed in a study of T cell responses to AZD1222 COVID-19 vaccine. Study-level points and caveats: Seropositive status at baseline applied to only six AZD1222 recipients. Close to half of spike-specific TCRs reportedly recognize unmutated variant regions.

The CDR3 consists of 13 residues. Germline V gene sequence: CDR1 SEHNR, CDR2 FQNEAQ (reference sequence). Libraries were prepared by immunoSEQ multiplex PCR; TCRdb keeps only in-frame clonotypes and omits some of them. Among about 120,000 clones, around 86% were seen once, and the ten largest hold 20% to 25%. In this sample, this clone turned up a few times. What it recognizes is unknown. A read error may produce the germline difference seen at one junction end. This specimen was peripheral blood, taken on day 0 of AZD1222 vaccination. The receptor was derived from an adult in good health. The gene calls are TRBV7-9 and TRBJ1-2, with 7 bases lining up with TRBD1. The CDR3 coding sequence is TGTGCCAGCAGCTTAGGGGACAGTCCAGTCCCGGCCTTC. Amino acid sequence: CASSLGDSPVPAF.